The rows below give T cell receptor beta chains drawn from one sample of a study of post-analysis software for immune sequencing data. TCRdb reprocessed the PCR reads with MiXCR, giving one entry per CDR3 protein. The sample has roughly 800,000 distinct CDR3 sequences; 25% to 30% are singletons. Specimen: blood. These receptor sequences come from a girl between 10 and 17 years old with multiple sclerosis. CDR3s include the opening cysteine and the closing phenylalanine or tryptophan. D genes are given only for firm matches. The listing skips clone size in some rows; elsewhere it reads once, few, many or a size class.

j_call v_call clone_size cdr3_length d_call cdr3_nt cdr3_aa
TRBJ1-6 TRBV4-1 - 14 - TGCGCCAGCAGCCAAGACTCCTATAATTCACCCCTCCACTTT CASSQDSYNSPLHF
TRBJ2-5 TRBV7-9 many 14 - TGTGCCAGCAGTCCCGACAGAAGCCAAGAGACCCAGTACTTC CASSPDRSQETQYF
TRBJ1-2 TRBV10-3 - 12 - TGTGCCATCGGGCAGGGAGTAGAGGGCTACACCTTC CAIGQGVEGYTF
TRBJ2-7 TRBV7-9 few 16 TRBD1 TGTGCCAGCAGCCCTATACAGGGGGCGCAGGCCTACGAGCAGTACTTC CASSPIQGAQAYEQYF
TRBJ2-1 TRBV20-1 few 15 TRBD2 TGCAGTGCTAAGGCTAGCGGGGCCCTCTACAATGAGCAGTTCTTC CSAKASGALYNEQFF
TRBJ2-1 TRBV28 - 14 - TGTGCCAGCAGGGAGGGGGCGTCATACAATGAGCAGTTCTTC CASREGASYNEQFF
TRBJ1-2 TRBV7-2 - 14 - TGTGCCAGCAGCCCTGACTGGGGGCGTGATGGCTACACCTTC CASSPDWGRDGYTF
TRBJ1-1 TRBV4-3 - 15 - TGCGCCAGCAGCCAAGCTCCGGGAGTCAACACTGAAGCTTTCTTT CASSQAPGVNTEAFF
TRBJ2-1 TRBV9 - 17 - TGTGCCAGCAGCGTAGCTTCGGGCGGAATAGCCTACAATGAGCAGTTCTTC CASSVASGGIAYNEQFF
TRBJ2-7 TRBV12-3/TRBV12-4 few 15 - TGTGCCAGCACCCTTGGGACCCCTCGGGCCTACGAGCAGTACTTC CASTLGTPRAYEQYF